This T cell receptor (beta chain) originates from a study of shared clonotypes between healthy human individuals. An even split of each subset's genomic DNA across several immunoSEQ plates was performed. Sequencing used immunoSEQ multiplex PCR; TCRdb keeps in-frame clones, though not all of them. Of fewer than 1.6 million clones in the sample, 98% are singletons; the top ten hold roughly 0.35%. Study conclusions and caveats: Richness estimates generally favored naive over memory subsets. It was the non-shared clonotypes that had lower generation probabilities than clonotypes shared by all four donors.

Trimming cost V 8 bases and J 4 bases, with 9 bases left between them. The germline V gene encodes CDR1 MDHEN and CDR2 SYDVKM. The CDR3 has 12 amino acids. Of note for this clone: Its target is not known.

The investigators split CD4+ cells into a CD45RA+ naive subset and a CD45RA-negative memory subset. J is TRBJ1-5 and V is TRBV28, with unresolved D. The sequencing input was naive CD4+ T cells sorted from blood. This sample's subset: CD45RA+ positively selected. The TCR originated in a man in his thirties or forties in good health. The CDR3 spells CASATPNQPQHF. CDR3 DNA sequence: TGTGCCAGCGCTACCCCAAATCAGCCCCAGCATTTT.